This entry lists 9 T cell receptor beta chains sequenced from one sample in a study of blood T cell repertoires in COVID-19. Using immunoSEQ multiplex PCR, the repertoire was profiled, and TCRdb retains in-frame clones only, with some absent. Counted here are roughly 100,000 clones, more than 75% occurring once; the ten biggest clones make up around 3%. Sequenced material: peripheral blood. The receptors here all came from a man aged 50 to 59 with active or convalescent COVID-19.

The V gene is TRBV5-1, the J gene TRBJ2-5; 11 bases align to TRBD2. The CDR3 runs 16 residues. Per the germline V gene, CDR1 is SGHRS and CDR2 is YFSETQ. V trimming: 0 bases; J trimming: 2 bases; junction bases outside the gene matches: 3. This CDR3 is CASSLAWTSGQETQYF. The CDR3 nucleotides read TGCGCCAGCAGCTTGGCCTGGACTAGCGGGCAAGAGACCCAGTACTTC.

The chain has TRBV3-1 (or the pseudogene TRBV3-2) and TRBJ2-1, with 9 bases lining up with TRBD1. The CDR3 is 15 amino acids. Trimming at V came to 4 bases and at J to 5 bases, leaving 6 bases not matched to a gene. Per germline, CDR1 LGHDT and CDR2 YNNKEL (reference sequence). The CDR3 bases are TGTGCCAGCAGCCGACTCGGGACAGGGAACAATGAGCAGTTCTTC. Its protein is CASSRLGTGNNEQFF.

The CDR3 region is CASSPGTGELFF. The DNA for the CDR3 is TGTGCCAGCTCCCCCGGCACCGGGGAGCTGTTTTTT. The rearrangement links TRBV18 to TRBJ2-2; D is undetermined. CDR3 length: 12 residues. Germline lookup yields CDR1 KGHSH and CDR2 LQKENI. V lost 6 bases and J 4 bases, leaving 6 bases between the germline ends.

The V and J genes are TRBV12-1 and TRBJ2-3; the DNA was not compared with TRBD1, the D call given in the table. TRBV12-1 is a pseudogene segment. There are 17 residues in the CDR3. The CDR3 sequence: CASSPLGTATSTDTQYF. The CDR3 nucleotides read TGTGCCAGCAGTCCACTTGGGACAGCAACTAGCACAGATACGCAGTATTTT.

V and J are TRBV10-1 and TRBJ1-5; D gene ambiguous. CDR3 length equals 13 residues. CDR1 is WNHNN, CDR2 SYGVQD, per germline (reference sequence). The ends were cut back, 3 bases at V and 4 bases at J, with 7 bases in the middle. CDR3 protein: CASSEDINQPQHF. The CDR3, as DNA: TGCGCCAGCAGTGAAGACATTAATCAGCCCCAGCATTTT.

V and J are TRBV28 and TRBJ2-3; tentatively, D is TRBD2 (5 bases). CDR1 is MDHEN and CDR2 is SYDVKM in the germline V gene. The ends were cut back, 5 bases at V and 6 bases at J, with 18 bases in the middle. This CDR3 comprises 15 residues. CDR3: CASSNRPPGGDTQYF. CDR3 nucleotide sequence: TGTGCCAGCAGTAATCGTCCCCCGGGCGGGGATACGCAGTATTTT. The variable domain in full, completed from reference TRBV28 and TRBJ2-3, reads DVKVTQSSRYLVKRTGEKVFLECVQDMDHENMFWYRQDPGLGLRLIYFSYDVKMKEKGDIPEGYSVSREKKERFSLILESASTNQTSMYLCASSNRPPGGDTQYFGPGTRLTVL.

The chain employs TRBV5-6 and TRBJ2-5; 10 bases are shared with TRBD1. The CDR3 covers 14 residues. Germline CDR1 reads SGHDT; CDR2 reads YYEEEE. V trimming: 2 bases; J trimming: 4 bases; junction bases outside the gene matches: 2. The CDR3 sequence is CASSLGTGAETQYF. CDR3 DNA: TGTGCCAGCAGCTTAGGGACAGGGGCAGAGACCCAGTACTTC. Together with reference TRBV5-6 and TRBJ2-5, the CDR3 gives the full variable domain: DAGVTQSPTHLIKTRGQQVTLRCSPKSGHDTVSWYQQALGQGPQFIFQYYEEEERQRGNFPDRFSGHQFPNYSSELNVNALLLGDSALYLCASSLGTGAETQYFGPGTRLLVL.

This clone was counted only a few times. V usage is TRBV24-1 and J usage is TRBJ2-5, with a tentative D call TRBD2 (6 bases). Between the trimmed V and J ends, which lost 2 bases and 4 bases, there was a span of 13 bases. Per the germline V gene, CDR1 is KGHDR and CDR2 is SFDVKD. The CDR3 length is 15 residues. This CDR3 is CATSDSGVGRETQYF. CDR3 in DNA: TGTGCCACCAGTGATTCCGGGGTCGGGAGAGAGACCCAGTACTTC.

The chain carries TRBV7-9 and TRBJ1-4; 10 positions match TRBD1. The CDR3 consists of 18 residues. The trim removed 5 bases at V and 4 bases at J, leaving 13 bases unmatched. Per the germline V gene, CDR1 is SEHNR and CDR2 is FQNEAQ (reference sequence). CDR3 sequence: CASSPGQGGNPGNEKLFF. The CDR3 nucleotides read TGTGCCAGCAGCCCAGGACAGGGGGGCAATCCGGGTAATGAAAAACTGTTTTTT.